This TCR beta chain was recorded in a study of cytomegalovirus exposure and HLA in healthy donors. The CDR3 covers 16 residues. Germline CDR1 MDHEN, CDR2 SYDVKM. With 4 bases removed from V and 0 bases from J, the gap between germline ends came to 15 bases. In regard to this clone: Its antigen is unknown.

Study results and limitations: Researchers reported that a few CMV-associated chains were confirmed in vitro as CMV antigen-specific. In an earlier analysis, productive rearrangement rates for most beta V segments clustered near 87% or 30%.

Primers included in the PCR were 60 Vbeta and 13 Jbeta primers. Produced via immunoSEQ multiplex PCR; TCRdb's table is partial and in-frame only. The data contain some 130,000 clones, approximately 80% of them singletons. Sequenced: PBMCs. The J gene is TRBJ1-2, the V gene TRBV28, with D possibly matching TRBD1 (6 bases). The TCR sequence derives from a male donor in good health and CMV-seropositive. The chain's CDR3 is CASSSYRQATNYGYTF. CDR3 nucleotide sequence: TGTGCCAGCAGTTCCTACCGACAGGCCACTAACTATGGCTACACCTTC.